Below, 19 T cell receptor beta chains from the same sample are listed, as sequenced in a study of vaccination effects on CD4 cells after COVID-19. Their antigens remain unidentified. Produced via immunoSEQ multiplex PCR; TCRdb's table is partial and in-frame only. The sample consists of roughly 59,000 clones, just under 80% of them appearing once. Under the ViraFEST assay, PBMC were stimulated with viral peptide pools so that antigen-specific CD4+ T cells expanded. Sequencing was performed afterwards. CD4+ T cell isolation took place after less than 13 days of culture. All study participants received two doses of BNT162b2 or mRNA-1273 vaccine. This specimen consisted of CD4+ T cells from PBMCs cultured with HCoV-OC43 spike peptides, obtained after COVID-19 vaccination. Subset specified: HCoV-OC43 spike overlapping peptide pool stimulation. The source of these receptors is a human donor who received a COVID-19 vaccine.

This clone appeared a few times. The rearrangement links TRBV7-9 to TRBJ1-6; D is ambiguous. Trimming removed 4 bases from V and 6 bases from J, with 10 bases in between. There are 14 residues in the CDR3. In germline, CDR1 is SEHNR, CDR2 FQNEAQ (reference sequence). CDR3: CASSYERPNSPLHF. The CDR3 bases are TGTGCCAGCAGCTACGAAAGACCTAATTCACCCCTCCACTTT.

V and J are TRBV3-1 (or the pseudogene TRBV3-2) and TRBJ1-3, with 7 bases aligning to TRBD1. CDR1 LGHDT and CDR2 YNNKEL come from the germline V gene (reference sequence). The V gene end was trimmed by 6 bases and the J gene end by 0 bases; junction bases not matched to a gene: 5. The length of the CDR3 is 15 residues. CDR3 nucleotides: TGTGCCAGCAGTCCGACAGGGCTCTCTGGAAACACCATATATTTT. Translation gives CASSPTGLSGNTIYF.

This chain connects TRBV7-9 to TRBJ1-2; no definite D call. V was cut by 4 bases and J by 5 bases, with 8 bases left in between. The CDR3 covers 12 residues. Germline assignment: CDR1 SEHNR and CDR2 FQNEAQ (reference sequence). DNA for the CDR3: TGTGCCAGCAGCTCTGACGGGTATGGCTACACCTTC. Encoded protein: CASSSDGYGYTF.

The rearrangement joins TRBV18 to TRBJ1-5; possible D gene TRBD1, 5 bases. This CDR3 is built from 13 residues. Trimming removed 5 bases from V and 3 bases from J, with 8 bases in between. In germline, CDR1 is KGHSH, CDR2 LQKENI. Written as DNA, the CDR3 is TGTGCCAGCTCAGGAGGGGCCAATCAGCCCCAGCATTTT. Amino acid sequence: CASSGGANQPQHF. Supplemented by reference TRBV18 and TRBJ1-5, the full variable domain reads NAGVMQNPRHLVRRRGQEARLRCSPMKGHSHVYWYRQLPEEGLKFMVYLQKENIIDESGMPKERFSAEFPKEGPSILRIQQVVRGDSAAYFCASSGGANQPQHFGDGTRLSIL.

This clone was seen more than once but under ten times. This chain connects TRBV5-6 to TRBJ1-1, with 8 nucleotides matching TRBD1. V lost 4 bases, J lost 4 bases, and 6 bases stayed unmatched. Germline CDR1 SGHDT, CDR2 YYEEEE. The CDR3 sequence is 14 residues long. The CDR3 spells CASSPTGGSTEAFF. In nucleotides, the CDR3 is TGTGCCAGCAGCCCTACAGGGGGGAGCACTGAAGCTTTCTTT.

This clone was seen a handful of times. The CDR3 bases are TGCGCCAGCAGCTTGGGGCCTGAAGAGACCCAGTACTTC. Translated: CASSLGPEETQYF. This chain uses TRBV5-1 with TRBJ2-5; D is ambiguous. Trimming removed 0 bases at V and 3 bases at J, with 6 bases between. The CDR3 totals 13 residues. Germline loops: CDR1 SGHRS, CDR2 YFSETQ. Together with reference TRBV5-1 and TRBJ2-5, the CDR3 gives the full variable domain: KAGVTQTPRYLIKTRGQQVTLSCSPISGHRSVSWYQQTPGQGLQFLFEYFSETQRNKGNFPGRFSGRQFSNSRSEMNVSTLELGDSALYLCASSLGPEETQYFGPGTRLLVL.

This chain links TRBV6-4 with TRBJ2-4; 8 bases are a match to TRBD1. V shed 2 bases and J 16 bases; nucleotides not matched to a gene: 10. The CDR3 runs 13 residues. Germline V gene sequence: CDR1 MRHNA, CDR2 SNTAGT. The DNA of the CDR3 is TGTGCCAGCAGTGACGTTTTGCGGGACAGGAATTACTTC. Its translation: CASSDVLRDRNYF.

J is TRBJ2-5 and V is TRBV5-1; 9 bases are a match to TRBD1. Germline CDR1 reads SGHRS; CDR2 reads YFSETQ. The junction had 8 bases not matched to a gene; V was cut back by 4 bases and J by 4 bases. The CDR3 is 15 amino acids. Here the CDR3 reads CASSVYRGLGETQYF. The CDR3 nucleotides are TGCGCCAGCAGCGTATACAGGGGGCTCGGAGAGACCCAGTACTTC.

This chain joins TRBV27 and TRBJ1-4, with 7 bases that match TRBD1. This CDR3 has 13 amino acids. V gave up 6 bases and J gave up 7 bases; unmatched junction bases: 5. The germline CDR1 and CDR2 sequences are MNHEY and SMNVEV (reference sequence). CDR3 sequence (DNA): TGTGCCAGCAGGACAGGGAGGGCTGAAAAACTGTTTTTT. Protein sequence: CASRTGRAEKLFF.

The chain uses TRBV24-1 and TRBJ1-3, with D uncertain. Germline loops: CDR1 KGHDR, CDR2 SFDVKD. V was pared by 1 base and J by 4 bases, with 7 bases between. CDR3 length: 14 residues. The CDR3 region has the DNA TGTGCCACCAGTGATTTACAAGACGGAAACACCATATATTTT. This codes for CATSDLQDGNTIYF.

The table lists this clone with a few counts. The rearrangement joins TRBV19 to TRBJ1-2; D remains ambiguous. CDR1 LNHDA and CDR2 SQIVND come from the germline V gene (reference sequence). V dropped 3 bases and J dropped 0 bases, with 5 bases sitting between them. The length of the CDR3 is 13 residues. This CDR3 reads CASSIKANYGYTF. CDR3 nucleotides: TGTGCCAGTAGTATTAAGGCTAACTATGGCTACACCTTC.

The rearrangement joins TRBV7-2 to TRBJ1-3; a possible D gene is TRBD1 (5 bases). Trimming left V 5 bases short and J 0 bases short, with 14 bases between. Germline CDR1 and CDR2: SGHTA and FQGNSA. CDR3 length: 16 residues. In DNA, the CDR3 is TGTGCCAGCAGCCCGAGCCGGACAAGCTCTGGAAACACCATATATTTT. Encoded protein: CASSPSRTSSGNTIYF.

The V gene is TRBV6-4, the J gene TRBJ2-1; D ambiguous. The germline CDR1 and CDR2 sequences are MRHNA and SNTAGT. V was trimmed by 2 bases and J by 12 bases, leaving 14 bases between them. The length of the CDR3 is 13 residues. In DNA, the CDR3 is TGTGCCAGCAGTGACATCGACACTCTTGTGCAGTTCTTC. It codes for CASSDIDTLVQFF.

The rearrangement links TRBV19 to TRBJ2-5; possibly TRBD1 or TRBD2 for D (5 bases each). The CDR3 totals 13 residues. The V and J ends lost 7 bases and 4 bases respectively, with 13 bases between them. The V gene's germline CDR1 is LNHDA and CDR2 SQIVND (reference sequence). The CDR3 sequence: CASKPEGRETQYF. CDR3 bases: TGTGCCAGTAAGCCCGAGGGGCGAGAGACCCAGTACTTC.

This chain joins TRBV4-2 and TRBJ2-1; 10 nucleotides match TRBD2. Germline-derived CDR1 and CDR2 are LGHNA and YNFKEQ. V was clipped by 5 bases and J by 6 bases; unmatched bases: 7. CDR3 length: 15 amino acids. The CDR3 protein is CASSVERGGSNEQFF. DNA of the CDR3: TGTGCCAGCAGCGTAGAGCGGGGGGGGAGCAATGAGCAGTTCTTC.

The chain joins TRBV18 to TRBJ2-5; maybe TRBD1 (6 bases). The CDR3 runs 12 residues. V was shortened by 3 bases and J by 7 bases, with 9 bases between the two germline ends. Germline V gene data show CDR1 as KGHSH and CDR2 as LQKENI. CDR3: CASSPEGVTQYF. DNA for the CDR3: TGTGCCAGCTCACCCGAGGGGGTGACCCAGTACTTC.

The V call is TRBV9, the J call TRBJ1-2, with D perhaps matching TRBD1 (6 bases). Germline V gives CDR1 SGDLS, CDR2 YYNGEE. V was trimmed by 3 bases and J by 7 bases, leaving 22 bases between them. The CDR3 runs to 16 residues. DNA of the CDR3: TGTGCCAGCAGCGCCTCAGGGGAGGCTTCAGTTGGTGGCTACACCTTC. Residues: CASSASGEASVGGYTF. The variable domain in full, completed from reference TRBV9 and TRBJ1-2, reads DSGVTQTPKHLITATGQRVTLRCSPRSGDLSVYWYQQSLDQGLQFLIQYYNGEERAKGNILERFSAQQFPDLHSELNLSSLELGDSALYFCASSASGEASVGGYTFGSGTRLTVV.

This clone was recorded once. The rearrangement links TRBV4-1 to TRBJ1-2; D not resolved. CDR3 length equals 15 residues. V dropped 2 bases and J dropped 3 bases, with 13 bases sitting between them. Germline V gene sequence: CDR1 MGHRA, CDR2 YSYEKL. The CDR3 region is CASSQLVRPDYGYTF. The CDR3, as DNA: TGCGCCAGCAGCCAATTAGTTCGGCCCGACTATGGCTACACCTTC.

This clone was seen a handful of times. CDR3 amino acids: CASSLSLDAEAFF. As DNA, the CDR3 is TGTGCCAGCAGCTTATCCCTGGATGCTGAAGCTTTCTTT. This chain joins TRBV7-3 and TRBJ1-1; no clear D gene. The V gene lost 2 bases and the J gene lost 6 bases, with 10 bases spanning the gap. Per the germline V gene, CDR1 is SGHTA and CDR2 is FQGTGA. This CDR3 has 13 amino acids.